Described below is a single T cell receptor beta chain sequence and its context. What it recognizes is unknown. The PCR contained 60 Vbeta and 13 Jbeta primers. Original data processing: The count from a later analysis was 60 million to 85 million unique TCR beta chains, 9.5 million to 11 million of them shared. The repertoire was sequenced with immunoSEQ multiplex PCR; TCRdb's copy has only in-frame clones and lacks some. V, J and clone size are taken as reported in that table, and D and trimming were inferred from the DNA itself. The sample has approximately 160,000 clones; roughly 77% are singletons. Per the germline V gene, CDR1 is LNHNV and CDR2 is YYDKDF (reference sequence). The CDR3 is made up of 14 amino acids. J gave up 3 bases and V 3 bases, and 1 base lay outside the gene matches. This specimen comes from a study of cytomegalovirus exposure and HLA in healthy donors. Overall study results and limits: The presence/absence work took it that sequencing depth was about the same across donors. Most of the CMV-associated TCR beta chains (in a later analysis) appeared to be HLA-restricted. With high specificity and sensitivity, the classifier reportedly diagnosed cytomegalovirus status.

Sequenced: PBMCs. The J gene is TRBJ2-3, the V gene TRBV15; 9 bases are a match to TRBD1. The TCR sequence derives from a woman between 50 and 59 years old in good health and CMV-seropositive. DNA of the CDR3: TGTGCCACCAGCAGTGGACAGGGGACAGATACGCAGTATTTT. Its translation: CATSSGQGTDTQYF.